The sequence of this T cell receptor beta chain was determined in a study of blood T cell repertoires in COVID-19. CDR3 length: 14 residues. Trimming removed 8 bases from V and 7 bases from J; junction bases left unmatched: 11. CDR1 is MDHEN, CDR2 SYDVKM, per germline. This table comes from immunoSEQ multiplex PCR, and its TCRdb copy is limited to in-frame clones, with some not included. Of 100,000 to 150,000 clones listed, 80% are singletons. The sample was peripheral blood. V is TRBV28 and J is TRBJ1-2, with 9 bases identical to TRBD1. This TCR was recovered from a human donor in a cohort sampled during active COVID-19. The CDR3: CASLSPGQGFGYTF. Written as DNA, the CDR3 is TGTGCCAGCCTCTCGCCGGGACAGGGATTTGGCTACACCTTC.